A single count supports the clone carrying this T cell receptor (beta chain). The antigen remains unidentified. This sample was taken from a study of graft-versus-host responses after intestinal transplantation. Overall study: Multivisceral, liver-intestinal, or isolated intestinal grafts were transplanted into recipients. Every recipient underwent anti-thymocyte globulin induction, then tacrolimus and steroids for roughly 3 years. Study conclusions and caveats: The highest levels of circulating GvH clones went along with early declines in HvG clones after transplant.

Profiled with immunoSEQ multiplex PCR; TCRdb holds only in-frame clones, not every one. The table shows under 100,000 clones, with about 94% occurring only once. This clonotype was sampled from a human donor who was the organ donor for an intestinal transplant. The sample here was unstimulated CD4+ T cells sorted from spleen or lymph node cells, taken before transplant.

The CDR3 coding sequence is TGTGCCATCAGTGACCCCGAGACAGGGGACCCACTCCGACAAGAGACCCAGTACTTC. This encodes CAISDPETGDPLRQETQYF. The J gene is TRBJ2-5, the V gene TRBV10-3, with 8 bases identical to TRBD1. Unmatched junction bases numbered 17, after V lost 3 bases and J lost 2 bases. Germline V gene lookup returns CDR1 ENHRY and CDR2 SYGVKD. This CDR3 has 19 amino acids.